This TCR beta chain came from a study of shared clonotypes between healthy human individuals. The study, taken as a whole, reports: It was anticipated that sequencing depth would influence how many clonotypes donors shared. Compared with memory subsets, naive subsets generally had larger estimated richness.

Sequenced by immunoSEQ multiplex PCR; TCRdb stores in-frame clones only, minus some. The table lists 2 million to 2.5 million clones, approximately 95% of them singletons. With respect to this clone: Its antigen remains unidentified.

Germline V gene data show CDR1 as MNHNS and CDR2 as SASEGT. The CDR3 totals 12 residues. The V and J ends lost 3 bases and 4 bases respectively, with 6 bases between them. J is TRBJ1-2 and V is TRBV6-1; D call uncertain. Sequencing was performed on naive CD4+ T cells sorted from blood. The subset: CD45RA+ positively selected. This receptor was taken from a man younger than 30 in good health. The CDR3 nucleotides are TGTGCCAGCAGTGATCTCAGCTATGGCTACACCTTC. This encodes CASSDLSYGYTF.